The sequence of this TCR beta chain was determined in a study of metastatic and nonmetastatic thyroid tumors. V was trimmed by 7 bases and J by 7 bases, leaving 14 bases between them. Germline V CDR1 and CDR2: SGHAT, FQNNGV. CDR3 size: 14 residues. TCRdb re-called the PCR reads via MiXCR. The data show 40,000 to 55,000 clones, about a sixth seen once. Thyroid surgery had not been preceded by any treatment in any patient. This TCR came from a female donor with papillary thyroid cancer or a benign thyroid nodule (not recorded which). Some clones in this sample may be carry-over from other donors' samples. Material: blood. The rearrangement joins TRBV11-2 to TRBJ1-6; tentatively, D is TRBD1 (5 bases). The CDR3 protein is CASTQDPGNSPLHF. The CDR3 DNA reads as TGTGCCAGCACCCAAGACCCAGGGAATTCACCCCTCCACTTT. Full variable domain (outside the CDR3, taken from reference TRBV11-2 and TRBJ1-6): EAGVAQSPRYKIIEKRQSVAFWCNPISGHATLYWYQQILGQGPKLLIQFQNNGVVDDSQLPKDRFSAERLKGVDSTLKIQPAKLEDSAVYLCASTQDPGNSPLHFGNGTRLTVT.